The 18 T cell receptor beta chains below all came from one sample that was sequenced in a study of Ad26.COV2.S vaccination and SARS-CoV-2 variants (dated by TCRdb to 2020 to 2023). The library was generated by the immunoSEQ multiplex PCR assay. Entries here come from immuneACCESS through TCRdb and include only in-frame sequences with V and J called. Some clones fail to appear in such tables; in the studies checked, an unresolved V gene covers under half of the shortfall, and the cause of the remainder is unknown. Recorded for this sample are hundreds of thousands of clones; 70% to 90% of them occurred a single time. The ten largest clones represent over 8.5% of the sample. This sample's treatment or condition label indicates: 19 received Ad26.COV2.S at low or high dose, single or two shots; roughly five received placebo; per-sample allocation not given. For vaccine and placebo recipients, repertoires were sequenced using samples collected on day 63 after the first injection.

The sequences come from peripheral blood, collected in a trial of Ad26.COV2.S vaccine versus placebo. These receptors all stem from a person between 18 and 59 years old who received the Ad26.COV2.S COVID-19 vaccine or a placebo.

The CDR3 bases are TGTGCCAGCAGTGGGACAGGGGAATATCAGCCCCAGCATTTT. Protein: CASSGTGEYQPQHF. This sequence joins TRBV2 and TRBJ1-5, with 9 bases fitting TRBD1. V lost 4 bases to trimming and J lost 5 bases; unmatched junction nucleotides: 3. CDR3 size: 14 residues. The germline CDR1 and CDR2 sequences are SNHLY and FYNNEI. The entire variable domain, with the rest obtained from reference TRBV2 and TRBJ1-5, is as follows: EPEVTQTPSHQVTQMGQEVILRCVPISNHLYFYWYRQILGQKVEFLVSFYNNEISEKSEIFDDQFSVERPDGSNFTLKIRSTKLEDSAMYFCASSGTGEYQPQHFGDGTRLSIL.

The chain links TRBV7-2 to TRBJ2-5; TRBD1 aligns across 8 bases. The germline V gene encodes CDR1 SGHTA and CDR2 FQGNSA. The CDR3 contains 14 residues. The junction had 7 bases not matched to a gene; V was cut back by 5 bases and J by 5 bases. CDR3 region: CASSPPGGRETQYF. As DNA, the CDR3 is TGTGCCAGCAGCCCACCAGGGGGCCGGGAGACCCAGTACTTC.

V gene TRBV2 combines with J gene TRBJ2-2, with 11 nucleotides matching TRBD2. This CDR3 is built from 16 residues. Trimming removed 10 bases from V and 5 bases from J; junction bases left unmatched: 12. The germline gives CDR1 SNHLY, CDR2 FYNNEI. The CDR3 sequence: CATKATSGSRTGELFF. CDR3 DNA sequence: TGTGCCACCAAGGCCACTAGCGGGAGTCGAACCGGGGAGCTGTTTTTT.

The genes are TRBV19 and TRBJ2-2; perhaps D is TRBD1 or TRBD2 (5 bases each). The CDR3 runs 15 residues. Germline V lookup: CDR1 LNHDA, CDR2 SQIVND (reference sequence). Trimming shortened V by 3 bases and J by 3 bases, and 11 bases separated the two germline ends. CDR3 in DNA: TGTGCCAGTAGTATTGGGACCGTCTACACCGGGGAGCTGTTTTTT. Translating it yields CASSIGTVYTGELFF.

The chain couples TRBV4-1 to TRBJ2-7; D may correspond to TRBD1 or TRBD2 (5 bases each). The CDR3 spans 16 residues. The germline V gene has CDR1 MGHRA and CDR2 YSYEKL. V dropped 0 bases and J dropped 4 bases, with 16 bases sitting between them. CDR3 residues: CASSQEPYGAEYEQYF. The DNA of the CDR3 is TGCGCCAGCAGCCAAGAGCCTTACGGGGCGGAGTACGAGCAGTACTTC.

The J gene is TRBJ2-7, the V gene TRBV4-3; D might be TRBD2 (6 bases). This CDR3 comprises 15 residues. Germline lookup yields CDR1 LGHNA and CDR2 YSLEER. Trimming took 4 bases from V and 4 from J, leaving 17 bases between them. CDR3 residues: CASSPLGGRLYEQYF. As DNA, the CDR3 is TGCGCCAGCAGCCCCCTGGGGGGACGGCTATACGAGCAGTACTTC.

The chain combines TRBV19 with TRBJ2-1, with 9 bases fitting TRBD2. J gave up 8 bases and V 9 bases, and 17 bases lay outside the gene matches. Germline assignment: CDR1 LNHDA and CDR2 SQIVND (reference sequence). The CDR3 sequence is 16 residues long. Here the CDR3 DNA reads TGTGCCAGCACAAGCCCTGCTAGCGGGAATAACCATGAGCAGTTCTTC. Its protein is CASTSPASGNNHEQFF.

This chain links TRBV6-2 or TRBV6-3 with TRBJ2-2; D unclear. The CDR3 length is 13 residues. Germline CDR1 is MNHEY and CDR2 is SVGEGT. The V end lost 4 bases, the J end lost 3 bases, and 6 bases lay between the germline ends. The CDR3 spells CASSSRYTGELFF. The CDR3 coding sequence is TGTGCCAGCAGTTCCAGATACACCGGGGAGCTGTTTTTT.

This sequence joins TRBV7-6 and TRBJ1-3; maybe TRBD1 (5 bases). CDR1 SGHVS and CDR2 FNYEAQ come from the germline V gene. Trimming took off 5 bases at V and 0 bases at J, with 11 bases between the two ends. CDR3 length: 15 amino acids. The CDR3 region has the DNA TGTGCCAGCAGCCGGGGGGGGAGCTCTGGAAACACCATATATTTT. Its protein is CASSRGGSSGNTIYF.

This clone came up once. This chain joins TRBV2 and TRBJ1-1, with no clear D. V lost 6 bases, J lost 6 bases, and 17 bases lay in between. Germline values: CDR1 SNHLY, CDR2 FYNNEI. This CDR3 comprises 14 residues. In DNA form, the CDR3 reads TGTGCCAGCAGGGGTTTGGGGAATGGCGCTGAAGCTTTCTTT. Protein product: CASRGLGNGAEAFF.

The rearrangement joins TRBV28 to TRBJ2-3, with 10 bases aligning to TRBD1. Germline V lookup: CDR1 MDHEN, CDR2 SYDVKM. The ends lost 6 bases at V and 14 bases at J; junction bases unmatched: 14. This CDR3 comprises 14 residues. The CDR3 DNA reads as TGTGCCAGCAGCAAACCTCCGGGACAGGGGATTGTGTATTTT. This gives the protein CASSKPPGQGIVYF.

The rearrangement joins TRBV7-2 to TRBJ2-3; 8 nucleotides align to TRBD2. Trimming took 8 bases from V and 5 from J; bases not matched to a gene: 15. There are 16 residues in the CDR3. CDR1 is SGHTA and CDR2 is FQGNSA in the germline V gene. CDR3 loop: CASERWTGGWRDTQYF. CDR3 bases: TGTGCCAGCGAGAGGTGGACGGGGGGGTGGAGAGATACGCAGTATTTT.

This sequence joins TRBV10-3 and TRBJ2-3, with D tentatively TRBD2 (5 bases). The germline CDR1 and CDR2 sequences are ENHRY and SYGVKD. The CDR3 is 13 amino acids. V lost 7 bases and J 4 bases, leaving 12 bases between the germline ends. The CDR3 nucleotides read TGTGCCATCACCGGGGAGCCTTCAGATACGCAGTATTTT. Its protein product is CAITGEPSDTQYF.

The chain couples TRBV7-2 to TRBJ1-5; D may be TRBD1 (5 bases). The CDR3 covers 16 residues. Germline CDR1 SGHTA, CDR2 FQGNSA. V was pared by 1 base and J by 0 bases, with 10 bases between. The CDR3 DNA reads as TGTGCCAGCAGCTTAGATTCGGGGGTTAGCAATCAGCCCCAGCATTTT. Amino acid sequence: CASSLDSGVSNQPQHF.

This clone occurred once. The chain employs TRBV4-1 and TRBJ1-6, with D tentatively TRBD1 (6 bases). The V and J ends lost 0 bases and 8 bases respectively, with 14 bases between them. The CDR3 spans 16 residues. Germline V lookup: CDR1 MGHRA, CDR2 YSYEKL. CDR3 residues: CASSQETGTPHSPLHF. In nucleotides, the CDR3 is TGCGCCAGCAGCCAAGAGACCGGGACACCTCATTCACCCCTCCACTTT.

The chain links TRBV19 to TRBJ1-2; D possibly corresponds to TRBD1 (5 bases). The CDR3 totals 14 residues. The V gene's germline CDR1 is LNHDA and CDR2 SQIVND (reference sequence). V shed 3 bases and J shed 2 bases, with 10 bases lying between them. The CDR3 protein is CASSMGVTNYGYTF. Here the CDR3 DNA reads TGTGCCAGTAGTATGGGGGTTACCAACTATGGCTACACCTTC.

The CDR3 spells CASSDFGVADTQYF. The CDR3 nucleotides are TGCGCCAGCAGTGATTTCGGGGTCGCAGATACGCAGTATTTT. The gene calls are TRBV10-1 and TRBJ2-3, with D possibly TRBD2 on 5 matching bases. From germline, CDR1 is WNHNN and CDR2 SYGVQD (reference sequence). This CDR3 has 14 residues. Trimming removed 3 bases at V and 4 bases at J, with 11 bases between.

V is TRBV4-2 and J is TRBJ1-5; no reliable D call. From germline, CDR1 is LGHNA and CDR2 YNFKEQ. V lost 4 bases, J lost 0 bases, and 4 bases lay in between. The CDR3 loop spans 13 amino acids. Here the CDR3 DNA reads TGTGCCAGCAGCCGGGATAGCAATCAGCCCCAGCATTTT. This encodes CASSRDSNQPQHF.